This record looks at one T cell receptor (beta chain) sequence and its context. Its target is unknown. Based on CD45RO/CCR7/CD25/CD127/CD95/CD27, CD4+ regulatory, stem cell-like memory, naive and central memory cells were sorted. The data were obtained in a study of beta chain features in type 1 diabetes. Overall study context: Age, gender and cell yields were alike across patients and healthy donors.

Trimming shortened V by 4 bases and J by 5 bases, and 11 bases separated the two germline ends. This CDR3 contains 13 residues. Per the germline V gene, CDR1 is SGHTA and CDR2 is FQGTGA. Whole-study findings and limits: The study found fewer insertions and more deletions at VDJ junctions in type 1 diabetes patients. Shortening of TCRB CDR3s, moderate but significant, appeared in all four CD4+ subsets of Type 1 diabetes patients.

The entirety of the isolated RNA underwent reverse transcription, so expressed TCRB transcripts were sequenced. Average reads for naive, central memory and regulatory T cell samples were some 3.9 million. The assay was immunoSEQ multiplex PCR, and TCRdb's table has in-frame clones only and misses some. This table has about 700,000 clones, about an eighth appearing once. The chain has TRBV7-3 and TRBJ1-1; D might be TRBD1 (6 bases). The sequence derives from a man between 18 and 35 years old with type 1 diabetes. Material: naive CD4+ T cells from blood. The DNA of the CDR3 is TGTGCCAGCAGCTCCCACCAGGGGACTGAAGCTTTCTTT. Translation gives CASSSHQGTEAFF. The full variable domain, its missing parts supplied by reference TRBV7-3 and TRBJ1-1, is GAGVSQTPSNKVTEKGKYVELRCDPISGHTALYWYRQSLGQGPEFLIYFQGTGAADDSGLPNDRFFAVRPEGSVSTLKIQRTERGDSAVYLCASSSHQGTEAFFGQGTRLTVV.